Shown below are 31 T cell receptor beta chains from a single sample sequenced in a study of neurological immune-mediated disorders. Using its own MiXCR run on the 5' RACE reads, TCRdb lists one record per CDR3 protein. The sample holds about 74,000 distinct CDR3 sequences, 4% to 6% seen once. Specimen: PBMCs. The receptors were gathered from a man in his late teens or twenties with multiple sclerosis.

This clonotype was seen repeatedly, ten times or more. J is TRBJ1-2 and V is TRBV29-1; D remains unclear. The CDR3 extends over 11 amino acids. Germline CDR1 SQVTM, CDR2 ANQGSEA. V dropped 4 bases and J dropped 7 bases, with 10 bases sitting between them. CDR3 nucleotides: TGCAGCGTTGCCGGTCCGCTTGGCTACACCTTC. Encoded protein: CSVAGPLGYTF.

In this sample, this clonotype turned up many times. This chain joins TRBV5-6 and TRBJ2-7; TRBD2 aligns across 11 bases. The V gene's germline CDR1 is SGHDT and CDR2 YYEEEE. Trimming removed 5 bases from V and 0 bases from J; junction bases left unmatched: 4. This CDR3 is built from 15 residues. The CDR3 region is CASRTGLADSYEQYF. The DNA for the CDR3 is TGTGCCAGCAGGACGGGACTAGCGGACTCCTACGAGCAGTACTTC.

This clonotype was counted many times. The DNA for the CDR3 is TGCAGTGCTCCGCTATTCCGCGAGCAGTACTTC. Its translation: CSAPLFREQYF. The rearrangement uses TRBV20-1 and TRBJ2-7; D remains ambiguous. Germline-derived CDR1 and CDR2 are DFQATT and SNEGSKA (reference sequence). V lost 5 bases to trimming and J lost 6 bases, with 11 bases between them. The CDR3 totals 11 residues.

The J gene is TRBJ2-3, the V gene TRBV20-1, with a tentative D call TRBD2 (5 bases). CDR1 and CDR2 from the germline V gene are DFQATT and SNEGSKA (reference sequence). The CDR3 consists of 16 residues. Trimming removed 8 bases from V and 0 bases from J, with 21 bases in between. The CDR3 nucleotides are TGCAGTTCAACCCCCTTGAAAGCGGCTAGCACAGATACGCAGTATTTT. The encoded protein is CSSTPLKAASTDTQYF.

This clonotype has ten or more counts. The chain joins TRBV2 to TRBJ2-3, with D possibly TRBD2 on 6 matching bases. From germline, CDR1 is SNHLY and CDR2 FYNNEI. The CDR3 totals 17 residues. With 4 bases removed from V and 3 bases from J, the gap between germline ends came to 20 bases. CDR3 DNA: TGTGCCAGCAGTGGCGGGATAGGGCTAGTCATTACAGATACGCAGTATTTT. It specifies CASSGGIGLVITDTQYF.

This clonotype came up many times. The chain couples TRBV15 to TRBJ2-1, with TRBD1 matching over 7 bases. Germline trimming cut 7 bases from V and 5 bases from J; bases unmatched to any gene: 8. Germline CDR1 is LNHNV and CDR2 is YYDKDF (reference sequence). The length of the CDR3 is 14 residues. CDR3 sequence reads: CATKRGQIDNEQFF. CDR3 bases: TGTGCCACCAAACGGGGACAGATAGACAATGAGCAGTTCTTC.

This clonotype was seen ten or more times. V gene TRBV3-1 combines with J gene TRBJ1-1; a weak D match, TRBD1 (6 bases). Germline V gives CDR1 LGHDT, CDR2 YNNKEL (reference sequence). Deletions cut 0 bases from V and 6 bases from J, with 11 bases between. This CDR3 has 14 residues. The CDR3 nucleotides are TGTGCCAGCAGCCAAGATCCCTACAGGGCTGAAGCTTTCTTT. Its translation is CASSQDPYRAEAFF. The variable domain in full, completed from reference TRBV3-1 and TRBJ1-1, reads DTAVSQTPKYLVTQMGNDKSIKCEQNLGHDTMYWYKQDSKKFLKIMFSYNNKELIINETVPNRFSPKSPDKAHLNLHINSLELGDSAVYFCASSQDPYRAEAFFGQGTRLTVV.

This clonotype was seen repeatedly, ten times or more. The V and J genes are TRBV6-4 and TRBJ2-1, with TRBD2 as a possible D gene (6 bases). Looked up from germline, CDR1 is MRHNA and CDR2 is SNTAGT. The CDR3 totals 13 residues. V gave up 0 bases and J gave up 9 bases, with 9 bases separating them. CDR3 bases: TGTGCCAGCAGTGACTCAGAAGCGGGTGAGCAGTTCTTC. Its protein product is CASSDSEAGEQFF.

Many counts were recorded for this clonotype. The V call is TRBV20-1, the J call TRBJ2-7; 8 bases map to TRBD1. The CDR3 sequence is 13 residues long. The germline V gene encodes CDR1 DFQATT and CDR2 SNEGSKA (reference sequence). Trimming at V came to 5 bases and at J to 5 bases, leaving 8 bases not matched to a gene. The DNA of the CDR3 is TGCAGTGCTGGCCAGGGGGCGGCAAACGAGCAGTACTTC. It codes for CSAGQGAANEQYF.

Turning to this clonotype: Being one base from a much bigger clone, this may be a read error. The conserved phenylalanine or tryptophan normally closing the CDR3 is absent here, so this likely arose from a read error. The genes are TRBV12-3 or TRBV12-4 and TRBJ2-2; maybe TRBD1 (6 bases). Trimming left V 3 bases short and J 5 bases short, with 10 bases between. The CDR3 is made up of 14 amino acids. The CDR3 DNA sequence: TGTGCCAGCAGTTTTGGGGGCGCGACCGGGGAGCTGTTTATT. Its translation is CASSFGGATGELFI.

This clonotype was observed a few times. The chain links TRBV7-9 to TRBJ1-5; the D gene is possibly TRBD1 (5 bases). CDR1 SEHNR and CDR2 FQNEAQ come from the germline V gene (reference sequence). The CDR3 spans 15 residues. Trimming took 5 bases from V and 5 from J, leaving 16 bases between them. The CDR3 region is CASSPVGGRDQPQHF. CDR3 nucleotides: TGTGCCAGCAGCCCGGTGGGGGGACGAGATCAGCCCCAGCATTTT.

This clonotype was counted only a few times. Germline and junction disagree at one end, which may indicate a read error. V is TRBV13 and J is TRBJ1-3, with no clear D. Germline CDR1 reads PRHDT; CDR2 reads FYEKMQ (reference sequence). This CDR3 comprises 14 residues. DNA for the CDR3: TGTGCCAGCAGCTCGACGGGCTCTGGAAAAACCATATATTTT. This sequence encodes CASSSTGSGKTIYF.

This clonotype was counted between two and nine times. The V and J genes are TRBV5-1 and TRBJ1-6, with a tentative D call TRBD1 (5 bases). The CDR3 runs 14 residues. V gave up 4 bases and J gave up 6 bases, with 11 bases separating them. CDR1 and CDR2 from the germline V gene are SGHRS and YFSETQ. The CDR3, as DNA: TGCGCCAGCAGCGCCGACAGAAGTAATTCACCCCTCCACTTT. Its translation: CASSADRSNSPLHF.

This clonotype was seen ten or more times. The rearrangement joins TRBV5-1 to TRBJ2-3, with 8 bases aligning to TRBD2. The junction had 9 bases not matched to a gene; V was cut back by 3 bases and J by 6 bases. The CDR3 runs to 15 residues. Germline V gene sequence: CDR1 SGHRS, CDR2 YFSETQ. The CDR3 nucleotides read TGCGCCAGCAGCTCCTGGACTAGCTTGTCCGATACGCAGTATTTT. It is translated as CASSSWTSLSDTQYF.

This clonotype was counted at least ten times. CDR3 sequence: CASSPGLAGIEQFF. CDR3 DNA sequence: TGCGCCAGCAGCCCGGGACTAGCGGGAATTGAGCAGTTCTTC. The chain couples TRBV5-1 to TRBJ2-1, with 13 bases lining up with TRBD2. In germline, CDR1 is SGHRS, CDR2 YFSETQ. Losses at the gene ends were 4 bases for V and 9 bases for J; bases not matched to a gene: 4. The CDR3 covers 14 residues.

The chain is built from TRBV25-1 and TRBJ2-3; 10 bases map to TRBD2. CDR1 and CDR2 (germline): MGHDK, SYGVNS. CDR3 length equals 16 residues. V shed 2 bases and J 3 bases; nucleotides not matched to a gene: 5. The CDR3 loop is CASSEPSGGSTDTQYF. As DNA, the CDR3 is TGTGCCAGCAGTGAACCTAGCGGGGGAAGTACAGATACGCAGTATTTT. Together with reference TRBV25-1 and TRBJ2-3, the CDR3 gives the full variable domain: EADIYQTPRYLVIGTGKKITLECSQTMGHDKMYWYQQDPGMELHLIHYSYGVNSTEKGDLSSESTVSRIRTEHFPLTLESARPSHTSQYLCASSEPSGGSTDTQYFGPGTRLTVL.

This clonotype was counted a single time. This may stem from a read error, because a much larger clone lies one nucleotide away. The V gene is TRBV28, the J gene TRBJ2-7; D is unclear. Germline CDR1 is MDHEN and CDR2 is SYDVKM. The CDR3 covers 14 residues. The CDR3 protein is CANSFGRTNYEQYF. Written as DNA, the CDR3 is TGTGCCAACAGTTTCGGAAGAACAAACTACGAGCAGTACTTC. The complete variable domain, with remaining parts taken from reference TRBV28 and TRBJ2-7, reads DVKVTQSSRYLVKRTGEKVFLECVQDMDHENMFWYRQDPGLGLRLIYFSYDVKMKEKGDIPEGYSVSREKKERFSLILESASTNQTSMYLCANSFGRTNYEQYFGPGTRLTVT.

The table lists this clonotype with many counts. V gene TRBV5-1 combines with J gene TRBJ2-5, with D perhaps matching TRBD2 (5 bases). The CDR3 loop spans 13 amino acids. Trimming stripped 0 bases from V and 10 bases from J, with 13 bases between. CDR1 is SGHRS, CDR2 YFSETQ, per germline. The CDR3 region has the DNA TGCGCCAGCAGCTTGGGCTCACCCCGGGGCCAGTACTTC. The encoded protein is CASSLGSPRGQYF.

This clonotype was observed at least ten times. This chain connects TRBV4-3 to TRBJ2-3; D not resolved. The V end was cut by 4 bases, the J end by 3 bases, with 8 bases between. The CDR3 totals 13 residues. Germline loops: CDR1 LGHNA, CDR2 YSLEER. CDR3 nucleotide sequence: TGCGCCAGCAGCCTCGGAGAGACAGATACGCAGTATTTT. Translation: CASSLGETDTQYF.

This clonotype was seen at least ten times. A much larger clone differs from this one at a single base, so this may be a read error. The rearrangement links TRBV3-1 to TRBJ2-6; possible D gene TRBD1, 6 bases. The CDR3 length is 15 residues. Germline values: CDR1 LGHDT, CDR2 YNNKEL (reference sequence). This chain's CDR3 is CASSSTGSGAKVLTF. In DNA form, the CDR3 reads TGTGCCAGCAGCTCGACAGGTTCTGGGGCCAAAGTCCTGACTTTC.

The chain is built from TRBV20-1 and TRBJ1-1, with no clear D. The V gene lost 0 bases and the J gene lost 4 bases, with 12 bases spanning the gap. The CDR3 is 14 residues long. The germline gives CDR1 DFQATT, CDR2 SNEGSKA (reference sequence). This chain's CDR3 is CSARDQGMGTEAFF. Here the CDR3 DNA reads TGCAGTGCTAGAGATCAAGGAATGGGCACTGAAGCTTTCTTT.

This clonotype was observed at least ten times. The rearrangement links TRBV20-1 to TRBJ1-1; no reliable D call. Per germline, CDR1 DFQATT and CDR2 SNEGSKA (reference sequence). The V end lost 0 bases, the J end lost 1 base, and 6 bases lay between the germline ends. The CDR3 runs 13 residues. CDR3 DNA: TGCAGTGCTAGAGATAACGGGAACACTGAAGCTTTCTTT. Translated, it gives CSARDNGNTEAFF.

This clonotype was detected ten times or more. The V gene is TRBV4-2, the J gene TRBJ2-1; D is undetermined. The CDR3 length is 11 residues. Trimming took off 3 bases at V and 15 bases at J, with 12 bases between the two ends. Looked up from germline, CDR1 is LGHNA and CDR2 is YNFKEQ. CDR3 coding DNA: TGTGCCAGCAGCCATTCCGGGCCAAGGTTCTTC. This translates into CASSHSGPRFF.

To note about this clonotype: One end of the junction fails to match germline, which may point to a read error. The rearrangement links TRBV6-2 or TRBV6-3 to TRBJ1-5; D not certain. The germline V gene encodes CDR1 MNHEY and CDR2 SVGEGT. The CDR3 loop spans 13 amino acids. CDR3 DNA sequence: TGTGCCAGCAGTTACCATGTGAATCAGCCCCAGAATTTT. It translates to CASSYHVNQPQNF.

This rearrangement joins TRBV5-1 to TRBJ2-7, with 8 bases that match TRBD2. This CDR3 has 14 residues. The germline CDR1 and CDR2 sequences are SGHRS and YFSETQ. Trimming at V came to 6 bases and at J to 3 bases, leaving 8 bases not matched to a gene. The CDR3, as DNA: TGCGCCAGCACACGGGAGGGAAAAATCTACGAGCAGTACTTC. It codes for CASTREGKIYEQYF.

This clonotype has ten or more counts. The chain joins TRBV5-1 to TRBJ2-1, with 9 bases identical to TRBD2. The germline gives CDR1 SGHRS, CDR2 YFSETQ. CDR3 length: 17 amino acids. The V segment lost 0 bases and the J segment 2 bases; nucleotides outside the gene matches: 6. CDR3: CASSLGLRGGPYNEQFF. CDR3 sequence (DNA): TGCGCCAGCAGCTTGGGCCTGCGGGGGGGCCCCTACAATGAGCAGTTCTTC.

This chain links TRBV2 with TRBJ2-1, with D perhaps TRBD2 (5 bases). CDR3 size: 15 residues. Trimming took 5 bases from V and 4 from J, leaving 15 bases between them. Germline V lookup: CDR1 SNHLY, CDR2 FYNNEI. The CDR3, as DNA: TGTGCCAGCAGTCGTGTAGGGAGCCCTTACAATGAGCAGTTCTTC. Protein: CASSRVGSPYNEQFF.

This clonotype was observed at least ten times. J is TRBJ2-7 and V is TRBV5-1; no clear D gene. The ends were cut back, 7 bases at V and 0 bases at J, with 14 bases in the middle. The germline V gene encodes CDR1 SGHRS and CDR2 YFSETQ. The CDR3 is made up of 14 amino acids. The CDR3 spells CASSVAYSSYEQYF. CDR3 coding DNA: TGCGCCAGCTCGGTGGCCTACAGCTCCTACGAGCAGTACTTC. Variable domain in full (rest from reference TRBV5-1 and TRBJ2-7): KAGVTQTPRYLIKTRGQQVTLSCSPISGHRSVSWYQQTPGQGLQFLFEYFSETQRNKGNFPGRFSGRQFSNSRSEMNVSTLELGDSALYLCASSVAYSSYEQYFGPGTRLTVT.

This clonotype has a count of ten or more. This chain uses TRBV13 with TRBJ2-7; D is undetermined. CDR1 and CDR2 from the germline V gene are PRHDT and FYEKMQ (reference sequence). This CDR3 has 10 amino acids. V was shortened by 2 bases and J by 5 bases, with 1 base between the two germline ends. Here the CDR3 DNA reads TGTGCCAGCAGCTTAAACGAGCAGTACTTC. Its translation: CASSLNEQYF.

In its sample, this clonotype was seen many times. This chain's CDR3 is CASSPGSSGTLSLDNEQFF. The DNA of the CDR3 is TGTGCCAGCAGTCCCGGGTCTAGCGGGACACTATCTTTAGACAATGAGCAGTTCTTC. The V and J genes are TRBV12-3 or TRBV12-4 and TRBJ2-1, with 9 bases fitting TRBD2. The CDR3 has 19 residues. Unmatched junction bases numbered 19, after V lost 5 bases and J lost 5 bases.

This clonotype was seen at least ten times. The gene calls are TRBV7-9 and TRBJ2-5; possible D gene TRBD1, 6 bases. This CDR3 is 15 amino acids long. The ends were cut back, 7 bases at V and 4 bases at J, with 19 bases in the middle. The germline V gene has CDR1 SEHNR and CDR2 FQNEAQ (reference sequence). CDR3: CASTEAGVSGETQYF. DNA for the CDR3: TGTGCCAGCACTGAAGCAGGGGTTTCGGGAGAGACCCAGTACTTC.